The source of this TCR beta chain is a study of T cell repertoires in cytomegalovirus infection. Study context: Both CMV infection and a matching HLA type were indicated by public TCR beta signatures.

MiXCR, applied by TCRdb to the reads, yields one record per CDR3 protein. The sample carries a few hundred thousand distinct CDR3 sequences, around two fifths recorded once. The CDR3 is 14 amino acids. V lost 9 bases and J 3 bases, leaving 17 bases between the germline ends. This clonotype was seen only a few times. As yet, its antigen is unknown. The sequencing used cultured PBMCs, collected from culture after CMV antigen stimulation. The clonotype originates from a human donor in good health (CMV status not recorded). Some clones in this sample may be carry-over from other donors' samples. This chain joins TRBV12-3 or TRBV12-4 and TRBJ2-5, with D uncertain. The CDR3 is CASRRSSGKETQYF. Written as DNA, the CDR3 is TGTGCCAGTCGCCGTAGCTCGGGTAAAGAGACCCAGTACTTC.